The present TCR beta chain was sequenced within a study of cytomegalovirus exposure and HLA in healthy donors. Overall study context: Early on, a data release was issued that held approximately 78 million unique TCRs from HLA-typed donors. Regarding the study as a whole: Whilst most TCR sequences proved rare, a subset of public TCRs occurred across many donors. An analysis done earlier found most TCR beta V segments productive about 90% or about 30% of the time.

This CDR3 has 12 residues. Deletions cut 4 bases from V and 6 bases from J, with 9 bases between. Germline V gene lookup returns CDR1 SEHNR and CDR2 FQNEAQ (reference sequence). Regarding this clone: Its antigen is not identified.

Researchers ran the PCR with 60 Vbeta and 13 Jbeta primers. Using immunoSEQ multiplex PCR, the repertoire was profiled, and TCRdb retains in-frame clones only, with some absent. This table holds roughly 130,000 clones, around 84% found once. V and J are TRBV7-9 and TRBJ1-1, with D possibly matching TRBD1 (5 bases). This receptor was obtained from a woman aged 18-30 years in good health and CMV-seropositive. Sequenced material: PBMCs. CDR3 in amino acids: CASSSSGAEAFF. In DNA form, the CDR3 reads TGTGCCAGCAGCTCATCGGGGGCTGAAGCTTTCTTT.